This TCR beta chain was profiled in a study of cytomegalovirus exposure and HLA in healthy donors. Whole-study findings and limits: The study designated 150 or so TCR beta chains cytomegalovirus-associated. Per published reports, the classifier diagnosed cytomegalovirus status with high specificity and sensitivity. Most sequenced TCRs were rare (though some public TCRs occurred in many donors).

TCRdb's table, derived via immunoSEQ multiplex PCR, lists solely in-frame clones and lacks some. Seen here are about 78,000 clones, almost 97% observed once, and the top ten hold around 1.6%. Comment on this clone: The antigen remains undetermined.

Germline loops: CDR1 SGHTA, CDR2 FQGTGA. This CDR3 is built from 15 residues. V dropped 8 bases and J dropped 6 bases, with 20 bases sitting between them. The donors were part of the approximately 130-subject validation cohort, which stood apart from the roughly 640-subject first cohort. The sequencing input was PBMCs. The receptor's source is a man aged 18 to 29 in good health and CMV-seropositive. The J gene is TRBJ2-1, the V gene TRBV7-3, with D possibly being TRBD2 (5 bases). The CDR3 loop is CASSTALSAANEQFF. The CDR3 DNA reads TGTGCCAGCTCCACGGCACTTAGCGCCGCCAATGAGCAGTTCTTC.